The clone carrying this TCR beta chain was detected once. Per germline, CDR1 SQVTM and CDR2 ANQGSEA. CDR3 length: 15 residues. V lost 7 bases, J lost 3 bases, and 10 bases stayed unmatched. This sample is part of a study of blood T cell repertoires in COVID-19. Study in general: The United States, Italy and Spain were the sources of the acute and convalescent COVID-19 samples. The cDNA or gDNA used as material had been derived from T cells, B-cell-depleted T cells, or PBMCs.

In the source study's methods: The authors estimated nucleated cell counts from reference gene primer amplification. Repertoires were generated with immunoSEQ multiplex PCR, while TCRdb's copy carries only in-frame clones and drops some. V and J calls and clone size come straight from that table; D and trimming were deduced from the DNA. The data show about 97,000 clones, roughly 86% seen once. The source of this sequence is a man aged 35 to 55 with active or convalescent COVID-19. The specimen sequenced was peripheral blood. The rearrangement uses TRBV29-1 and TRBJ2-7, with TRBD2 matching over 12 bases. CDR3 loop: CSAKTSGGLGYEQYF. CDR3 DNA: TGCAGCGCAAAGACTAGCGGGGGCCTCGGCTACGAGCAGTACTTC.